A selection of T cell receptor beta chains follows, all from one sample in a study of OX40 agonist ivuxolimab in advanced cancers. Sequencing used immunoSEQ multiplex PCR; TCRdb keeps in-frame clones, though not all of them. This table has more than 45,000 clones, 85% appearing once. The sample consisted of CD4+ or CD8+ T cells sorted from blood, taken in a trial of the OX40 agonist ivuxolimab. All receptors derive from an adult with an advanced solid tumor such as melanoma, head and neck, liver or kidney cancer. The CDR3 runs from the conserved cysteine through the conserved F or W. The D gene is left open where the match is weak. The size field is filled for only some rows; it gives once, few, many or a size class.

NA	TRBJ2-2	NA	TRBV7-3	CASAKVYNTGELFF	TGTGCCAGCGCCAAGGTATACAACACCGGGGAGCTGTTTTTT
NA	TRBJ2-1	NA	TRBV6-6	CASSSPGRATNEQFF	TGTGCCAGCAGTTCTCCCGGGCGCGCGACCAATGAGCAGTTCTTC
NA	TRBJ2-7	NA	TRBV4-1	CASSQGLDRFSYEQYF	TGCGCCAGCAGCCAAGGCCTCGACAGGTTTTCCTACGAGCAGTACTTC
NA	TRBJ2-5	NA	TRBV5-1	CASSLAYQETQYF	TGCGCCAGCAGCTTGGCGTACCAAGAGACCCAGTACTTC
NA	TRBJ1-2	few	TRBV7-9	CASSLDNYGYTF	TGTGCCAGCAGCTTAGACAACTATGGCTACACCTTC
TRBD1	TRBJ2-7	NA	TRBV14	CASSHLTGVRSYEQYF	TGTGCCAGCAGCCACCTGACAGGGGTGCGATCCTACGAGCAGTACTTC
TRBD1	TRBJ1-5	once	TRBV15	CATSREAGQGFQPQHF	TGTGCCACCAGCAGAGAGGCCGGACAGGGATTTCAGCCCCAGCATTTT
NA	TRBJ2-5	NA	TRBV4-2	CASSQSDNQETQYF	TGTGCCAGCAGCCAAAGTGACAACCAAGAGACCCAGTACTTC
NA	TRBJ1-5	NA	TRBV5-8	CASSLDSNQPQHF	TGTGCCAGCAGTTTGGATTCTAATCAGCCCCAGCATTTT
NA	TRBJ2-3	NA	TRBV4-1	CASSLGMSGARGTQYF	TGCGCCAGCAGCCTCGGGATGTCCGGGGCACGGGGGACGCAGTATTTT
NA	TRBJ1-1	NA	TRBV7-2	CASSLSGVNTEAFF	TGTGCCAGCAGTCTCTCAGGGGTTAACACTGAAGCTTTCTTT
TRBD1	TRBJ2-1	once	TRBV28	CASSRDRGVSSYNEQFF	TGTGCCAGCAGCCGGGACAGGGGGGTAAGCTCCTACAATGAGCAGTTCTTC
NA	TRBJ1-1	NA	TRBV5-6	CASSPSGGLNTEAFF	TGTGCCAGCAGCCCATCCGGGGGGCTGAACACTGAAGCTTTCTTT
NA	TRBJ1-1	NA	TRBV7-9	CASSLTSAEAFF	TGTGCCAGCAGCTTAACTTCCGCTGAAGCTTTCTTT
TRBD2	TRBJ2-1	NA	TRBV5-1	CASSLAMRGGEQFF	TGCGCCAGCAGCTTGGCCATGAGGGGAGGGGAGCAGTTCTTC
TRBD2	TRBJ2-1	NA	TRBV27	CASSSGLEFIDEQFF	TGTGCCAGCAGTTCAGGACTAGAATTTATCGATGAGCAGTTCTTC
TRBD1	TRBJ2-3	NA	TRBV4-2	CASSRDRGPDTQYF	TGTGCCAGCAGCCGGGACAGGGGCCCAGATACGCAGTATTTT
NA	TRBJ1-4	once	TRBV13	CASSSDRLGAVHF	TGTGCCAGCAGCTCAGACAGGTTGGGCGCTGTCCATTTT
NA	TRBJ2-5	NA	TRBV10-3	CAISEGGIRQETQYF	TGTGCCATCAGTGAGGGGGGGATACGACAAGAGACCCAGTACTTC
NA	TRBJ2-3	NA	TRBV19	CASSIGGSTDTQYF	TGTGCCAGTAGTATTGGCGGTAGCACAGATACGCAGTATTTT
NA	TRBJ2-1	NA	TRBV7-2	CASKQGEANNEQFF	TGTGCCAGCAAGCAGGGGGAGGCCAACAATGAGCAGTTCTTC
NA	TRBJ2-1	NA	TRBV18	CASSRVANPPYNEQFF	TGTGCCAGCTCACGGGTAGCGAACCCCCCCTACAATGAGCAGTTCTTC
NA	TRBJ2-3	once	TRBV27	CASSYRGGSTDTQYF	TGTGCCAGCAGTTACAGGGGAGGGAGCACAGATACGCAGTATTTT
NA	TRBJ2-2	NA	TRBV18	CASSPYDTGELFF	TGTGCCAGCTCACCATACGACACCGGGGAGCTGTTTTTT
NA	TRBJ2-7	NA	TRBV7-9	CASSLEGGAYEQYF	TGTGCCAGCAGCTTAGAGGGGGGAGCTTACGAGCAGTACTTC
TRBD2	TRBJ2-1	NA	TRBV19	CASTRTSGYYNEQFF	TGTGCCAGTACCCGGACTAGCGGGTACTACAATGAGCAGTTCTTC
NA	TRBJ2-5	NA	TRBV7-2	CASSLGDAGRHF	TGTGCCAGCAGCTTAGGCGATGCGGGCCGGCACTTC
NA	TRBJ1-1	once	TRBV7-9	CASSPGTGEVAEAFF	TGTGCCAGCAGCCCGGGGACGGGAGAAGTCGCTGAAGCTTTCTTT
NA	TRBJ2-7	NA	TRBV27	CASISGGILVYEQYF	TGTGCCAGCATCTCTGGGGGAATACTGGTCTACGAGCAGTACTTC
NA	TRBJ2-7	NA	TRBV19	CASSSTIGSYEQYF	TGTGCCAGTAGTAGCACAATAGGAAGTTACGAGCAGTACTTC
TRBD2	TRBJ2-3	NA	TRBV15	CATSNGGGDADTQYF	TGTGCCACCAGCAACGGGGGGGGTGATGCAGATACGCAGTATTTT
NA	TRBJ2-7	NA	TRBV21-1	CASSKDHQTYEQYF	TGTGCCAGCAGCAAAGATCACCAAACCTACGAGCAGTACTTC
NA	TRBJ2-7	few	TRBV18	CASSPAPGYEQYF	TGTGCCAGCTCACCAGCCCCCGGGTACGAGCAGTACTTC
TRBD1	TRBJ1-4	once	TRBV28	CASSLRTGATNEKLFF	TGTGCCAGCAGTTTAAGGACAGGGGCAACTAATGAAAAACTGTTTTTT
NA	TRBJ1-5	NA	TRBV28	CASSVGLQPQHF	TGTGCCAGCAGTGTAGGCCTCCAGCCCCAGCATTTT
TRBD2	TRBJ2-2	NA	TRBV19	CASRPLAGLNTGELFF	TGTGCCAGTAGGCCACTAGCGGGGCTGAACACCGGGGAGCTGTTTTTT
NA	TRBJ1-5	NA	TRBV7-8	CASSSLQGANQPQHF	TGTGCCAGCAGCTCCCTTCAGGGTGCAAATCAGCCCCAGCATTTT
NA	TRBJ2-2	NA	TRBV7-9	CASSLNWAANTGELFF	TGTGCCAGCAGCTTAAATTGGGCCGCGAACACCGGGGAGCTGTTTTTT
TRBD1	TRBJ2-2	NA	TRBV6-1	CASSEEGQAGELFF	TGTGCCAGCAGTGAAGAGGGACAGGCCGGGGAGCTGTTTTTT
NA	TRBJ1-1	few	TRBV6-6	CASSYGVGDTEAFF	TGTGCCAGCAGTTACGGGGTCGGGGACACTGAAGCTTTCTTT
NA	TRBJ1-2	NA	TRBV18	CASSPRGSTNYGYTF	TGTGCCAGCTCACCGAGGGGAAGTACTAACTATGGCTACACCTTC
NA	TRBJ1-6	NA	TRBV18	CASSPPGLSPLHF	TGTGCCAGCTCACCACCAGGACTCTCACCCCTCCACTTT
NA	TRBJ2-7	once	TRBV7-9	CASSLTQGFSSYEQYF	TGTGCCAGCAGCTTAACCCAGGGGTTCAGCTCCTACGAGCAGTACTTC
NA	TRBJ2-3	NA	TRBV6-1	CASGQPTDTQYF	TGTGCCAGTGGGCAGCCCACAGATACGCAGTATTTT
NA	TRBJ2-1	once	TRBV19	CASSIGTNEQFF	TGTGCCAGTAGTATAGGGACGAATGAGCAGTTCTTC
NA	TRBJ2-7	NA	TRBV4-1	CASSLSSGRGNEQYF	TGCGCCAGCAGCTTAAGCTCCGGACGAGGCAACGAGCAGTACTTC
NA	TRBJ2-5	NA	TRBV28	CASSLGRIWYF	TGTGCCAGCAGTTTAGGACGGATTTGGTACTTC
NA	TRBJ2-2	NA	TRBV7-2	CASSSLIVNTGELFF	TGTGCCAGCAGCTCCCTTATCGTGAACACCGGGGAGCTGTTTTTT
TRBD2	TRBJ2-3	NA	TRBV9	CASSVGLAGITDTQYF	TGTGCCAGCAGCGTAGGTCTAGCGGGAATAACAGATACGCAGTATTTT
NA	TRBJ2-7	NA	TRBV28	CASSNLREQYF	TGTGCCAGCAGCAACCTGAGGGAGCAGTACTTC
TRBD2	TRBJ2-3	NA	TRBV9	CASSVGGTSYITDTQYF	TGTGCCAGCAGCGTAGGAGGGACTAGCTACATCACAGATACGCAGTATTTT
NA	TRBJ2-2	NA	TRBV29-1	CSVVTINTGELFF	TGCAGCGTTGTGACCATTAACACCGGGGAGCTGTTTTTT
TRBD2	TRBJ2-7	NA	TRBV7-9	CASSLSSGLGEQYF	TGTGCCAGCAGCTTGAGTAGCGGGCTGGGGGAGCAGTACTTC
TRBD2	TRBJ2-1	NA	TRBV6-5	CASSSTSGGYNEQFF	TGTGCCAGCAGTTCGACTAGCGGGGGATACAATGAGCAGTTCTTC
NA	TRBJ1-2	NA	TRBV6-1	CASSERVVGRGYGYTF	TGTGCCAGCAGTGAAAGAGTCGTTGGCAGGGGATATGGCTACACCTTC
TRBD1	TRBJ1-2	few	TRBV19	CASSTGQGGGYTF	TGTGCCAGTAGTACCGGACAGGGGGGTGGCTACACCTTC
NA	TRBJ1-1	NA	TRBV30	CAWSITSRAFF	TGTGCCTGGAGCATTACTTCGAGGGCTTTCTTT
TRBD2	TRBJ2-2	once	TRBV7-2	CASSLMVAGDGELFF	TGTGCCAGCAGCTTGATGGTAGCGGGAGACGGGGAGCTGTTTTTT
NA	TRBJ2-5	NA	TRBV5-4	CASSLVGSGGKETQYF	TGTGCCAGCAGCTTGGTAGGGTCTGGCGGGAAAGAGACCCAGTACTTC
NA	TRBJ2-1	NA	TRBV7-8	CASSFRGRGEIF	TGTGCCAGCAGCTTTAGGGGGCGGGGGGAGATCTTC